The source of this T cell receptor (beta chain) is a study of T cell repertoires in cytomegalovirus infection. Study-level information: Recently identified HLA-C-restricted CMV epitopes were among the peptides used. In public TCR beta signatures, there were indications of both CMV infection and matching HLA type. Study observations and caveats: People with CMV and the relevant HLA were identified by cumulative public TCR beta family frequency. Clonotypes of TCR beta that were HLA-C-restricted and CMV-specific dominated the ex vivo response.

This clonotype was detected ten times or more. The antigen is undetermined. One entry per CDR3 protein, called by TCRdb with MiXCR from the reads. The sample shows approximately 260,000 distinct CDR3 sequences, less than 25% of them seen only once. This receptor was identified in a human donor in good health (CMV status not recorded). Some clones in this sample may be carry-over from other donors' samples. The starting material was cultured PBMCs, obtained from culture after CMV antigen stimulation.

This CDR3 reads CASSLLAGETDEQFF. CDR3 nucleotide sequence: TGTGCCAGCAGTCTTCTAGCGGGAGAGACGGATGAGCAGTTCTTC. The rearrangement links TRBV11-2 to TRBJ2-1; 10 bases match TRBD2. CDR1 and CDR2 (germline): SGHAT, FQNNGV. The trim removed 6 bases at V and 8 bases at J, leaving 10 bases unmatched. This CDR3 region has 15 residues.